This passage covers 17 T cell receptor beta chains from one sample sequenced in a study of blood T cell repertoires in COVID-19. Profiled with immunoSEQ multiplex PCR; TCRdb holds only in-frame clones, not every one. The sample carries approximately 490,000 clones, about nine tenths recorded once. Sequenced: PBMCs or T cells enriched from blood (not recorded which). Receptors were obtained from a woman under 30 who had recovered from COVID-19.

The chain recombines TRBV2 with TRBJ1-5; no clear D gene. Trimming pared 6 bases from V and 8 bases from J, leaving 14 bases between. From germline, CDR1 is SNHLY and CDR2 FYNNEI. This CDR3 is 13 amino acids long. CDR3 sequence: CASRESPEEPQHF. DNA for the CDR3: TGTGCCAGCAGGGAGAGTCCCGAGGAGCCCCAGCATTTT.

The genes are TRBV7-8 and TRBJ1-3; tentatively, D is TRBD1 (6 bases). Germline CDR1 SGHVS, CDR2 FQNEAQ. V dropped 5 bases and J dropped 0 bases, with 11 bases sitting between them. The CDR3 is made up of 15 amino acids. Written as DNA, the CDR3 is TGTGCCAGCAGCCCACAGGGTCTCTCTGGAAACACCATATATTTT. As protein: CASSPQGLSGNTIYF.

The chain combines TRBV18 with TRBJ1-2; D uncertain. Germline CDR1 KGHSH, CDR2 LQKENI. The ends were cut back, 0 bases at V and 4 bases at J, with 9 bases in the middle. This CDR3 region has 14 residues. The CDR3 DNA follows: TGTGCCAGCTCACCACCCGACTCCCTCTATGGCTACACCTTC. Amino acid sequence: CASSPPDSLYGYTF. The full variable domain, with the rest looked up from reference TRBV18 and TRBJ1-2, is NAGVMQNPRHLVRRRGQEARLRCSPMKGHSHVYWYRQLPEEGLKFMVYLQKENIIDESGMPKERFSAEFPKEGPSILRIQQVVRGDSAAYFCASSPPDSLYGYTFGSGTRLTVV.

The J gene is TRBJ1-4, the V gene TRBV7-9; possible D gene TRBD1, 5 bases. Trimming pared 4 bases from V and 5 bases from J, leaving 11 bases between. The CDR3 runs to 14 residues. Germline V gene sequence: CDR1 SEHNR, CDR2 FQNEAQ (reference sequence). This CDR3 reads CASSWGDQNEKLFF. The CDR3 bases are TGTGCCAGCAGCTGGGGGGACCAGAATGAAAAACTGTTTTTT. The entire variable domain, with the rest obtained from reference TRBV7-9 and TRBJ1-4, is as follows: DTGVSQNPRHKITKRGQNVTFRCDPISEHNRLYWYRQTLGQGPEFLTYFQNEAQLEKSRLLSDRFSAERPKGSFSTLEIQRTEQGDSAMYLCASSWGDQNEKLFFGSGTQLSVL.

The chain employs TRBV7-2 and TRBJ2-3; TRBD2 agrees at 10 bases. Trimming removed 1 base from V and 7 bases from J; junction bases left unmatched: 8. The germline gives CDR1 SGHTA, CDR2 FQGNSA. The CDR3 is 16 amino acids. The CDR3 is CASSLGSSGGAYTQYF. Written as DNA, the CDR3 is TGTGCCAGCAGCTTAGGGTCCAGCGGGGGGGCATATACGCAGTATTTT.

This sequence joins TRBV2 and TRBJ2-2, with 15 nucleotides matching TRBD2. This CDR3 contains 20 residues. From germline, CDR1 is SNHLY and CDR2 FYNNEI. V was clipped by 8 bases and J by 5 bases; unmatched bases: 18. CDR3: CASRSLLGLAGGKDTGELFF. Written as DNA, the CDR3 is TGTGCCAGCCGGTCCTTATTGGGACTAGCGGGGGGCAAGGATACCGGGGAGCTGTTTTTT.

The J gene is TRBJ2-7, the V gene TRBV2, with D tentatively TRBD2 (6 bases). Germline V gives CDR1 SNHLY, CDR2 FYNNEI. V lost 4 bases to trimming and J lost 3 bases, with 7 bases between them. The CDR3 is 12 residues long. CDR3 protein: CASSGRGYEQYF. The DNA for the CDR3 is TGTGCCAGCAGTGGGCGGGGCTACGAGCAGTACTTC. Based on the CDR3 plus reference TRBV2 and TRBJ2-7, the full variable domain is EPEVTQTPSHQVTQMGQEVILRCVPISNHLYFYWYRQILGQKVEFLVSFYNNEISEKSEIFDDQFSVERPDGSNFTLKIRSTKLEDSAMYFCASSGRGYEQYFGPGTRLTVT.

This clone was observed once. The chain joins TRBV2 to TRBJ1-1; D is uncertain. CDR1 is SNHLY, CDR2 FYNNEI, per germline. CDR3 length: 15 residues. Trimming removed 7 bases at V and 1 base at J, with 16 bases between. CDR3 residues: CASMTAGGSNTEAFF. The CDR3, as DNA: TGTGCCAGCATGACGGCGGGCGGTTCGAACACTGAAGCTTTCTTT.

CDR3 sequence (DNA): TGTGCCAGCAGTCGCCGGGGGGGCCAGGGAGATACGCAGTATTTT. Amino acid sequence: CASSRRGGQGDTQYF. The gene calls are TRBV6-5 and TRBJ2-3; 8 bases fit TRBD2. Germline V gene lookup returns CDR1 MNHEY and CDR2 SVGAGI. This CDR3 region has 15 residues. The V and J ends lost 5 bases and 5 bases, in that order; junction bases with no gene match: 9.

The chain has TRBV5-1 and TRBJ1-5; weak D call: TRBD1 (6 bases). Germline values: CDR1 SGHRS, CDR2 YFSETQ. Trimming stripped 0 bases from V and 1 base from J, with 14 bases between. CDR3 length equals 17 residues. This CDR3 reads CASSLEAGVASNQPQHF. The CDR3 DNA follows: TGCGCCAGCAGCTTGGAGGCAGGGGTGGCGAGCAATCAGCCCCAGCATTTT.

This chain joins TRBV6-5 and TRBJ1-3, with D perhaps TRBD1 (5 bases). Germline assignment: CDR1 MNHEY and CDR2 SVGAGI. The CDR3 consists of 14 residues. The V end lost 5 bases, the J end lost 0 bases, and 8 bases lay between the germline ends. The CDR3 reads CASSMGGSGNTIYF. CDR3 nucleotides: TGTGCCAGCAGTATGGGGGGCTCTGGAAACACCATATATTTT.

The genes are TRBV12-2 and TRBJ2-3; the DNA was not compared with TRBD2, the D call given in the table. TRBV12-2 is a listed pseudogene. The CDR3 covers 16 residues. The CDR3 DNA follows: TGTGCAAGTCGCTTAGCCCTGAGACTAGTGCCGGATACGCAGTATTTT. This gives the protein CASRLALRLVPDTQYF.

The chain employs TRBV27 and TRBJ1-4; TRBD1 aligns across 11 bases. CDR1 MNHEY and CDR2 SMNVEV come from the germline V gene (reference sequence). V dropped 4 bases and J dropped 11; count of bases not matched to a gene: 9. The CDR3 has 15 amino acids. The CDR3 region has the DNA TGTGCCAGCAGTTCCCCGGGACAGGGGGGCGGCAAACTGTTTTTT. Its translation is CASSSPGQGGGKLFF.

The sample holds a few counts of this clone. V usage is TRBV2 and J usage is TRBJ1-1, with D unclear. The CDR3 sequence is 13 residues long. CDR1 and CDR2 from the germline V gene are SNHLY and FYNNEI. Trimming stripped 4 bases from V and 7 bases from J, with 13 bases between. The CDR3 DNA reads as TGTGCCAGCAGTGTTGAGGCCGCCTTTGAAGCTTTCTTT. Amino acid sequence: CASSVEAAFEAFF.

With respect to this clone: A read error may account for a junction end that differs from germline. CDR3 residues: CASRVVSGSIGSTIYF. The CDR3 nucleotides read TGTGCCAGTAGGGTCGTTTCGGGGAGTATCGGAAGCACCATATATTTT. This rearrangement joins TRBV19 to TRBJ1-3, with D hard to call. The germline V gene has CDR1 LNHDA and CDR2 SQIVND (reference sequence). This CDR3 region has 16 residues.

V is TRBV5-1 and J is TRBJ1-5; 8 bases match TRBD1. Per the germline V gene, CDR1 is SGHRS and CDR2 is YFSETQ. The CDR3 has 16 residues. The V and J ends lost 4 bases and 6 bases, in that order; junction bases with no gene match: 12. DNA of the CDR3: TGCGCCAGCAGCCCCGGCCCGACAGGGGTCTCTCAGCCCCAGCATTTT. Translated: CASSPGPTGVSQPQHF.

The V and J genes are TRBV18 and TRBJ1-6; D possibly corresponds to TRBD1 (5 bases). This CDR3 has 15 residues. V was shortened by 3 bases and J by 7 bases, with 13 bases between the two germline ends. Germline V gives CDR1 KGHSH, CDR2 LQKENI. CDR3 nucleotide sequence: TGTGCCAGCTCACCTCGGGGACTCAGGAATTCACCCCTCCACTTT. It yields the protein CASSPRGLRNSPLHF.